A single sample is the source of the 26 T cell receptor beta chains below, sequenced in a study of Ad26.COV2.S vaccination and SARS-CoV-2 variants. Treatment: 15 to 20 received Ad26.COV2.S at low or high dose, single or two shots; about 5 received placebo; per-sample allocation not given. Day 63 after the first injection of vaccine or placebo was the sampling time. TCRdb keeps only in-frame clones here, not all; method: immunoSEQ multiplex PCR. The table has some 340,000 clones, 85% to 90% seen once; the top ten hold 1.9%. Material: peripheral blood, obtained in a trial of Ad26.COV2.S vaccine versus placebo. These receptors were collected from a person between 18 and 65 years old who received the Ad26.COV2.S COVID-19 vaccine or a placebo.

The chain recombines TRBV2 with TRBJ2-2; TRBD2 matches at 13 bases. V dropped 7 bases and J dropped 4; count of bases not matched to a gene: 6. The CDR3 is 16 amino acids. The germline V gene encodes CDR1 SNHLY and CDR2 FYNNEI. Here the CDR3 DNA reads TGTGCCAGCACGGGGACTAGCGGGGTGGGCACCGGGGAGCTGTTTTTT. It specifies CASTGTSGVGTGELFF. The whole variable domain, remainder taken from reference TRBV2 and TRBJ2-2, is EPEVTQTPSHQVTQMGQEVILRCVPISNHLYFYWYRQILGQKVEFLVSFYNNEISEKSEIFDDQFSVERPDGSNFTLKIRSTKLEDSAMYFCASTGTSGVGTGELFFGEGSRLTVL.

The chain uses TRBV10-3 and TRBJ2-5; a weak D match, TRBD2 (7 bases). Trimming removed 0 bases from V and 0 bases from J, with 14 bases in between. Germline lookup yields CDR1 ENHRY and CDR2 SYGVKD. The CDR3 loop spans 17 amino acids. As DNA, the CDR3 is TGTGCCATCAGTGAGTCTAGGGGGGGAGGCTACCAAGAGACCCAGTACTTC. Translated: CAISESRGGGYQETQYF.

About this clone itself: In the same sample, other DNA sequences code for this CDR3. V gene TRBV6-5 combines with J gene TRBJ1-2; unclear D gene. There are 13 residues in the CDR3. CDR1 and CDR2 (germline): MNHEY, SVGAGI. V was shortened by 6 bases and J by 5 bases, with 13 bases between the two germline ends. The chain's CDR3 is CASSRGGGYGYTF. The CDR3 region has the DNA TGTGCCAGCAGCCGGGGTGGCGGGTATGGCTACACCTTC.

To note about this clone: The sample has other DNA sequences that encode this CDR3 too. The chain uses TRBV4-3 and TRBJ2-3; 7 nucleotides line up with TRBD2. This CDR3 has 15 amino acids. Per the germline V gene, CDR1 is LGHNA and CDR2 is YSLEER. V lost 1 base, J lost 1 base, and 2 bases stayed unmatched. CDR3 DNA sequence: TGCGCCAGCAGCCAAGGACGGGGGGGCACAGATACGCAGTATTTT. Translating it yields CASSQGRGGTDTQYF.

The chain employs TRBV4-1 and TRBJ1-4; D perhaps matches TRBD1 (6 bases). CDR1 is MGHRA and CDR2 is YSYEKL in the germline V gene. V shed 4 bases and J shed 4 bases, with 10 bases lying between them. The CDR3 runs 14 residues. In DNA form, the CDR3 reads TGCGCCAGCAGCCGGAGGACAGATAATGAAAAACTGTTTTTT. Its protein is CASSRRTDNEKLFF.

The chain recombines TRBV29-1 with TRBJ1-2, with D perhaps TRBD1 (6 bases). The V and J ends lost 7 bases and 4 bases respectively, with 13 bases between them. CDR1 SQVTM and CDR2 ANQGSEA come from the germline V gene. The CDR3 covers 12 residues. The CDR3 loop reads CSATTGIYGYTF. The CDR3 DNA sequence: TGCAGCGCTACGACAGGCATCTATGGCTACACCTTC.

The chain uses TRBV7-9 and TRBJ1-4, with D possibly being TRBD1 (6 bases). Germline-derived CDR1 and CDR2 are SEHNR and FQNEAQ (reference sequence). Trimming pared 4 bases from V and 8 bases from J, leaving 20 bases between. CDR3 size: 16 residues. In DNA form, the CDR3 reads TGTGCCAGCAGCTCGAACAGGGTTTCGACGAGGGAAAAACTGTTTTTT. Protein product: CASSSNRVSTREKLFF. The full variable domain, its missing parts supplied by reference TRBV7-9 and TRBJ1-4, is DTGVSQNPRHKITKRGQNVTFRCDPISEHNRLYWYRQTLGQGPEFLTYFQNEAQLEKSRLLSDRFSAERPKGSFSTLEIQRTEQGDSAMYLCASSSNRVSTREKLFFGSGTQLSVL.

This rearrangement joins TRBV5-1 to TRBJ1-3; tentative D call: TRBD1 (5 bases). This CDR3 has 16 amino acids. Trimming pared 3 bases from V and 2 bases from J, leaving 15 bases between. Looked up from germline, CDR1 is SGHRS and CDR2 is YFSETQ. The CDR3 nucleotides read TGCGCCAGCAGCTCCCAGGGTGTCGGGGCTGGAAACACCATATATTTT. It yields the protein CASSSQGVGAGNTIYF.

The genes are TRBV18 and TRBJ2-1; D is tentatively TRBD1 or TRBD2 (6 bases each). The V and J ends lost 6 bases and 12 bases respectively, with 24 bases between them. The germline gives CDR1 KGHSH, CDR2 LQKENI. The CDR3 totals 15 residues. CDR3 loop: CASSHGGTPTGGQFF. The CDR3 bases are TGTGCCAGCTCCCATGGGGGGACACCTACCGGAGGGCAGTTCTTC.

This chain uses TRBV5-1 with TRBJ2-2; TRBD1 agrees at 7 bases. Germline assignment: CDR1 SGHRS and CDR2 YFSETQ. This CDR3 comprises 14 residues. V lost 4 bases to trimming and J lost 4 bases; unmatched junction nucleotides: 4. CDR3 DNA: TGCGCCAGCAGCCTCCGGGACAGCACCGGGGAGCTGTTTTTT. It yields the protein CASSLRDSTGELFF. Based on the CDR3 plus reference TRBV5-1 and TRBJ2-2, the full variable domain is KAGVTQTPRYLIKTRGQQVTLSCSPISGHRSVSWYQQTPGQGLQFLFEYFSETQRNKGNFPGRFSGRQFSNSRSEMNVSTLELGDSALYLCASSLRDSTGELFFGEGSRLTVL.

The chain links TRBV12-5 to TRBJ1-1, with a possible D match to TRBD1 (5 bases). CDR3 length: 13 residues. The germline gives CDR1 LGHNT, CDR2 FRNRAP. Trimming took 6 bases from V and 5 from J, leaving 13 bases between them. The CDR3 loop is CASGPAGGTEAFF. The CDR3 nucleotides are TGTGCTAGTGGCCCGGCGGGGGGGACTGAAGCTTTCTTT.

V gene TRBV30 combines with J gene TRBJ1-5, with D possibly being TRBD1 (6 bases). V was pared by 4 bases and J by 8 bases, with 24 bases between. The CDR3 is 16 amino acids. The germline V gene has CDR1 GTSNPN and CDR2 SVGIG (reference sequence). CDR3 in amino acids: CAWKSTGPCCVKPQHF. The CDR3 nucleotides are TGTGCCTGGAAGAGCACAGGGCCGTGCTGTGTAAAGCCCCAGCATTTT.

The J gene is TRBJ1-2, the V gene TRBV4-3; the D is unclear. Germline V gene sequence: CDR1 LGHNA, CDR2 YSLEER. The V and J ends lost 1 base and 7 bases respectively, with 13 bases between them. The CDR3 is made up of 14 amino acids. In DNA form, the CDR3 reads TGCGCCAGCAGCCAAGGGCGGGTAAGCTCTGGCTACACCTTC. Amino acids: CASSQGRVSSGYTF.

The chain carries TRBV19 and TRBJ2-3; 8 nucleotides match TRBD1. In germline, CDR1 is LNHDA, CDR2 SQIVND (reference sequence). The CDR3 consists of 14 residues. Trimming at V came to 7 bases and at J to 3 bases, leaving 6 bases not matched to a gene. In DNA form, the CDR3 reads TGTGCCAGTAACGACAGGGGAAGGACAGATACGCAGTATTTT. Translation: CASNDRGRTDTQYF. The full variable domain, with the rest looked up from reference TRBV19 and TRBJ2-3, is DGGITQSPKYLFRKEGQNVTLSCEQNLNHDAMYWYRQDPGQGLRLIYYSQIVNDFQKGDIAEGYSVSREKKESFPLTVTSAQKNPTAFYLCASNDRGRTDTQYFGPGTRLTVL.

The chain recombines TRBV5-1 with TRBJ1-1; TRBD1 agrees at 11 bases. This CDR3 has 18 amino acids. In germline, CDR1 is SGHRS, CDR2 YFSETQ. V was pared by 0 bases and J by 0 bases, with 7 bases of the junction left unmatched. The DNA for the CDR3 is TGCGCCAGCAGCTTGGCGGGACAGGGGGTAACTTTGAACACTGAAGCTTTCTTT. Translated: CASSLAGQGVTLNTEAFF.

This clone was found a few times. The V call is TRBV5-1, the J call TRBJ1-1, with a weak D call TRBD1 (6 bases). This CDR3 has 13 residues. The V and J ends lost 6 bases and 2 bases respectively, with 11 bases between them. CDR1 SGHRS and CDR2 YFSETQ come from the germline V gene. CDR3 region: CASTPTGNTEAFF. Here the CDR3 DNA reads TGCGCCAGCACCCCGACAGGCAACACTGAAGCTTTCTTT.

The CDR3 DNA follows: TGTGCCGCTGGCCTAGGGGGTCCGGATCAGCCCCAGCATTTT. Protein sequence: CAAGLGGPDQPQHF. The chain carries TRBV7-9 and TRBJ1-5, with a possible D match to TRBD1 (6 bases). The CDR3 sequence is 14 residues long. Trimming left V 11 bases short and J 5 bases short, with 19 bases between. Germline CDR1 is SEHNR and CDR2 is FQNEAQ (reference sequence).

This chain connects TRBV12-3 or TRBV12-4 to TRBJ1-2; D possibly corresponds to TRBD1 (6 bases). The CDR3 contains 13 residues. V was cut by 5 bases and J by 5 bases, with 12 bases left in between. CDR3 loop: CASSPGTSYGYTF. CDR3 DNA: TGTGCCAGCAGTCCCGGGACAAGTTATGGCTACACCTTC.

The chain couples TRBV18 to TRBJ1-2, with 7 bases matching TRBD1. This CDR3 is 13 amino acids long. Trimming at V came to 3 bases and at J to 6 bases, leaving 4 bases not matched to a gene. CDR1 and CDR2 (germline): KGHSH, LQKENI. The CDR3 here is CASSPFTGDGYTF. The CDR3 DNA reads TGTGCCAGCTCACCTTTTACAGGGGATGGCTACACCTTC. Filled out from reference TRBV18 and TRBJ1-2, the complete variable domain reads NAGVMQNPRHLVRRRGQEARLRCSPMKGHSHVYWYRQLPEEGLKFMVYLQKENIIDESGMPKERFSAEFPKEGPSILRIQQVVRGDSAAYFCASSPFTGDGYTFGSGTRLTVV.

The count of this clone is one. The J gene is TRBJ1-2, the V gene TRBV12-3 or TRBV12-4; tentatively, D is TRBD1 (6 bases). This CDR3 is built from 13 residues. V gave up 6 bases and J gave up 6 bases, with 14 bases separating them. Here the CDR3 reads CASRETGIDGYTF. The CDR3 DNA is TGTGCCAGCAGAGAAACAGGGATCGATGGCTACACCTTC.

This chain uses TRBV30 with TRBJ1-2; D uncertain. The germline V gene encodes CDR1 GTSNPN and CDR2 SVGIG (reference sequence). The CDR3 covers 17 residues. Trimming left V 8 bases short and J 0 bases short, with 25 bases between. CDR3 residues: CALNDQVPPVANYGYTF. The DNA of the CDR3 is TGTGCCCTAAACGATCAGGTGCCCCCGGTAGCTAACTATGGCTACACCTTC.

CDR3 sequence: CASNGAGARLNQPQHF. CDR3 coding DNA: TGTGCCAGTAATGGGGCAGGGGCACGGCTCAATCAGCCCCAGCATTTT. The chain recombines TRBV19 with TRBJ1-5; possibly TRBD1 for D (6 bases). The CDR3 has 16 residues. Germline loops: CDR1 LNHDA, CDR2 SQIVND (reference sequence). The germline V and J ends were trimmed by 7 bases and 3 bases, with 19 bases remaining between them.

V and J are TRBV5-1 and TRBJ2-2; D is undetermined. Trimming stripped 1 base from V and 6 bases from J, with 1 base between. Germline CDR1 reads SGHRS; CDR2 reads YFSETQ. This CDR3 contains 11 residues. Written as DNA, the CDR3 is TGCGCCAGCAGCTTGCCCGGGGAGCTGTTTTTT. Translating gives CASSLPGELFF.

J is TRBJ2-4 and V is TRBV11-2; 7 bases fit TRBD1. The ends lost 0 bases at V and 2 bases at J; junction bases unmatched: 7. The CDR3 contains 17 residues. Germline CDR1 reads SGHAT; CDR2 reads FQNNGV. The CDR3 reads CASSLDDPTGTKNIQYF. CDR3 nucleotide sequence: TGTGCCAGCAGCTTAGATGACCCGACAGGGACCAAAAACATTCAGTACTTC.

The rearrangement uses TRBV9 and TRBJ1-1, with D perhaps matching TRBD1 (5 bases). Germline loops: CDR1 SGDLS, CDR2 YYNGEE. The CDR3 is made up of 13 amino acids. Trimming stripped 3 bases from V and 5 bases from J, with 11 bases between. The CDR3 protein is CASSATGDTEAFF. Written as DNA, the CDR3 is TGTGCCAGCAGCGCCACAGGTGATACTGAAGCTTTCTTT.

This CDR3 is CACPTVYGYTF. The DNA of the CDR3 is TGTGCCTGTCCCACGGTCTATGGCTACACCTTC. The genes are TRBV30 and TRBJ1-2; D gene unclear. Germline V gene sequence: CDR1 GTSNPN, CDR2 SVGIG (reference sequence). The CDR3 is 11 amino acids. With 6 bases removed from V and 4 bases from J, the gap between germline ends came to 9 bases.